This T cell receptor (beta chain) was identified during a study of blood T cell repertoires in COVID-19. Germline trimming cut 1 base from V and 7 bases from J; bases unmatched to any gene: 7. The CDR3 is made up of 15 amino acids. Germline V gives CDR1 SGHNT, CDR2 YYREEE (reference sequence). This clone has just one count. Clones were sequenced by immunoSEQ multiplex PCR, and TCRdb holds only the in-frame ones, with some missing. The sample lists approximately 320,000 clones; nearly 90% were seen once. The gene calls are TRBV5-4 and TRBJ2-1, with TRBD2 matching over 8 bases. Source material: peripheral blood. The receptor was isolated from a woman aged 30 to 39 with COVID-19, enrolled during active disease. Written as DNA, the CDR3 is TGTGCCAGCAGCTTGAGCGGGGGCACGGGGAATGAGCAGTTCTTC. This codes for CASSLSGGTGNEQFF.